These 26 T cell receptor beta chains were all obtained from the same sample, sequenced in a study of a mutant IDH1 vaccine in newly diagnosed glioma. Clones were sequenced by immunoSEQ multiplex PCR, and TCRdb holds only the in-frame ones, with some missing. The sample records roughly 60,000 clones, about 84% being singletons. No antigens are known for them. Regarding time point: week 11, during vaccination. Each vaccine dose was 300 ug of mutant IDH1 20-mer peptide, with topical imiquimod. Sequenced material: PBMCs, taken from a glioma patient whose treatment included an IDH1 peptide vaccine. The receptors originated from a man aged 25-45 years with glioma.

This chain uses TRBV20-1 with TRBJ2-5; D is unclear. Germline V gene sequence: CDR1 DFQATT, CDR2 SNEGSKA (reference sequence). Trimming cost V 5 bases and J 11 bases, with 15 bases left between them. CDR3 size: 11 residues. Here the CDR3 DNA reads TGCAGTGCTCCCGCGCGTTCTGAGCAGTACTTC. This gives the protein CSAPARSEQYF.

The chain employs TRBV7-3 and TRBJ2-3, with 9 bases matching TRBD2. Germline V lookup: CDR1 SGHTA, CDR2 FQGTGA. The CDR3 spans 14 residues. The ends lost 6 bases at V and 3 bases at J; junction bases unmatched: 4. The CDR3 DNA sequence: TGTGCCAGCAGTTTTAGCGGGGGTACAGATACGCAGTATTTT. As protein: CASSFSGGTDTQYF.

The genes are TRBV10-3 and TRBJ2-2; a possible D gene is TRBD2 (6 bases). This CDR3 spans 16 amino acids. Between the trimmed V and J ends, which lost 4 bases and 4 bases, there was a span of 16 bases. Per germline, CDR1 ENHRY and CDR2 SYGVKD. CDR3 sequence reads: CAISVTQGGFTGELFF. CDR3 nucleotides: TGTGCCATCAGTGTGACTCAGGGAGGCTTCACCGGGGAGCTGTTTTTT.

The CDR3 DNA follows: TGTGCCAGCAGTCCCTCGGGCAGGGTCGGCTACGAGCAGTACTTC. This encodes CASSPSGRVGYEQYF. The chain is built from TRBV27 and TRBJ2-7, with TRBD1 as a possible D gene (5 bases). Trimming pared 5 bases from V and 3 bases from J, leaving 17 bases between. CDR1 and CDR2 from the germline V gene are MNHEY and SMNVEV (reference sequence). There are 15 residues in the CDR3.

This rearrangement joins TRBV19 to TRBJ1-5, with D tentatively TRBD1 (5 bases). Trimming took off 5 bases at V and 8 bases at J, with 19 bases between the two ends. The CDR3 runs 15 residues. Germline assignment: CDR1 LNHDA and CDR2 SQIVND (reference sequence). CDR3 residues: CASSAGTSPYEPQHF. In DNA form, the CDR3 reads TGTGCCAGTAGTGCCGGGACCTCTCCCTATGAGCCCCAGCATTTT. The variable domain in full, completed from reference TRBV19 and TRBJ1-5, reads DGGITQSPKYLFRKEGQNVTLSCEQNLNHDAMYWYRQDPGQGLRLIYYSQIVNDFQKGDIAEGYSVSREKKESFPLTVTSAQKNPTAFYLCASSAGTSPYEPQHFGDGTRLSIL.

The CDR3 is CASTGGPSSGANVLTF. In nucleotides, the CDR3 is TGTGCCAGCACAGGGGGTCCCTCTTCTGGGGCCAACGTCCTGACTTTC. This chain links TRBV13 with TRBJ2-6, with TRBD1 matching over 7 bases. This CDR3 is built from 16 residues. Germline V gene lookup returns CDR1 PRHDT and CDR2 FYEKMQ (reference sequence). V shed 7 bases and J 1 base; nucleotides not matched to a gene: 7.

The chain carries TRBV19 and TRBJ2-1; no definite D call. Germline V CDR1 and CDR2: LNHDA, SQIVND (reference sequence). The CDR3 is made up of 16 amino acids. V gave up 0 bases and J gave up 4 bases, with 13 bases separating them. CDR3 sequence (DNA): TGTGCCAGTAGTATAGATCAGACAAACCTATACAATGAGCAGTTCTTC. As protein: CASSIDQTNLYNEQFF.

The chain employs TRBV29-1 and TRBJ2-5, with D possibly being TRBD1 (5 bases). V was cut by 7 bases and J by 2 bases, with 23 bases left in between. Germline V gives CDR1 SQVTM, CDR2 ANQGSEA. This CDR3 is 16 amino acids long. The CDR3, as DNA: TGCAGCGCCAGAGGTTCGCCAACAGGCGATCAAGAGACCCAGTACTTC. Translated: CSARGSPTGDQETQYF.

In DNA form, the CDR3 reads TGCGCCAGTCACTACAGGGGCGGTAGGGGTGATGAGCAGTTCTTC. As protein: CASHYRGGRGDEQFF. The rearrangement joins TRBV5-1 to TRBJ2-1, with TRBD1 matching 7 bases. Germline assignment: CDR1 SGHRS and CDR2 YFSETQ. This CDR3 is 15 amino acids long. V lost 8 bases to trimming and J lost 8 bases; unmatched junction nucleotides: 16.

The rearrangement links TRBV6-5 to TRBJ2-1; 12 bases map to TRBD2. The CDR3 totals 15 residues. Germline lookup yields CDR1 MNHEY and CDR2 SVGAGI. V lost 4 bases and J lost 3; bases outside the gene matches: 1. The CDR3 nucleotides are TGTGCCAGCAGTTTGGGACTAGCGGGCTACAATGAGCAGTTCTTC. This sequence encodes CASSLGLAGYNEQFF.

Here the CDR3 reads CASSFTAGSNQPQHF. In nucleotides, the CDR3 is TGTGCCAGCAGCTTTACAGCCGGTAGCAATCAGCCCCAGCATTTT. This sequence joins TRBV11-3 and TRBJ1-5; D remains unclear. Germline V gives CDR1 SGHNT, CDR2 YENEEA. The CDR3 spans 15 residues. V was pared by 3 bases and J by 0 bases, with 9 bases between.

The V gene is TRBV6-5, the J gene TRBJ1-1; D is unresolved. The CDR3 contains 13 residues. Looked up from germline, CDR1 is MNHEY and CDR2 is SVGAGI. Trimming took 5 bases from V and 4 from J, leaving 11 bases between them. The CDR3 DNA reads TGTGCCAGCAGTCCCGGGCCTTTCACTGAAGCTTTCTTT. Protein product: CASSPGPFTEAFF.

This sequence joins TRBV19 and TRBJ1-5, with 7 bases identical to TRBD1. Germline CDR1 LNHDA, CDR2 SQIVND (reference sequence). The CDR3 is 15 residues long. Losses at the gene ends were 6 bases for V and 0 bases for J; bases not matched to a gene: 5. CDR3 nucleotide sequence: TGTGCCAGTAGGAGGGACAGTTATAGCAATCAGCCCCAGCATTTT. Translation gives CASRRDSYSNQPQHF.

V gene TRBV6-4 combines with J gene TRBJ2-1; either TRBD1 or TRBD2 may supply D (6 bases each). Trimming took off 6 bases at V and 5 bases at J, with 11 bases between the two ends. The CDR3 has 13 residues. Germline V CDR1 and CDR2: MRHNA, SNTAGT. The CDR3 nucleotides are TGTGCCAGCAGGCGGGACACCGACAATGAGCAGTTCTTC. Residues: CASRRDTDNEQFF.

This clone was detected only a few times. The chain joins TRBV11-2 to TRBJ1-5; a possible D gene is TRBD1 (6 bases). The germline V gene has CDR1 SGHAT and CDR2 FQNNGV. The CDR3 loop spans 15 amino acids. Trimming left V 5 bases short and J 4 bases short, with 15 bases between. CDR3 residues: CASSPWGPTNQPQHF. The CDR3 DNA follows: TGTGCCAGCAGCCCCTGGGGGCCAACGAATCAGCCCCAGCATTTT. Full variable domain (remainder filled in from reference TRBV11-2 and TRBJ1-5): EAGVAQSPRYKIIEKRQSVAFWCNPISGHATLYWYQQILGQGPKLLIQFQNNGVVDDSQLPKDRFSAERLKGVDSTLKIQPAKLEDSAVYLCASSPWGPTNQPQHFGDGTRLSIL.

The chain carries TRBV7-2 and TRBJ2-5; tentatively, D is TRBD2 (5 bases). V lost 6 bases and J 5 bases, leaving 16 bases between the germline ends. The V gene's germline CDR1 is SGHTA and CDR2 FQGNSA. The CDR3 covers 14 residues. In DNA form, the CDR3 reads TGTGCCAGCAGACTCAAAGCGGCCGAGGAGACCCAGTACTTC. Translated: CASRLKAAEETQYF.

V gene TRBV10-2 combines with J gene TRBJ2-7, with D unclear. The germline CDR1 and CDR2 sequences are WSHSY and SAAADI. This CDR3 region has 11 residues. With 6 bases removed from V and 3 bases from J, the gap between germline ends came to 6 bases. The CDR3 loop is CASRRDYEQYF. DNA of the CDR3: TGCGCCAGCAGAAGGGACTACGAGCAGTACTTC.

The chain employs TRBV13 and TRBJ2-6; a possible D gene is TRBD2 (7 bases). Germline assignment: CDR1 PRHDT and CDR2 FYEKMQ (reference sequence). V was cut by 8 bases and J by 0 bases, with 17 bases left in between. This CDR3 has 17 amino acids. CDR3 amino acids: CASSLGGVPSGANVLTF. CDR3 DNA sequence: TGTGCCAGCTCCCTAGGGGGGGTTCCCTCTGGGGCCAACGTCCTGACTTTC.

The chain is built from TRBV5-1 and TRBJ2-1; D is unclear. Germline CDR1 is SGHRS and CDR2 is YFSETQ. Trimming pared 0 bases from V and 8 bases from J, leaving 12 bases between. The length of the CDR3 is 14 residues. CDR3 in amino acids: CASSLGQVGDEQFF. CDR3 coding DNA: TGCGCCAGCAGCTTGGGGCAGGTAGGCGATGAGCAGTTCTTC.

J is TRBJ2-7 and V is TRBV30, with 9 positions matching TRBD1. With 5 bases clipped from V and 5 bases from J, the junction kept 10 bases outside the gene matches. The CDR3 loop spans 14 amino acids. The germline V gene has CDR1 GTSNPN and CDR2 SVGIG (reference sequence). CDR3: CAWETGQGVHEQYF. DNA of the CDR3: TGTGCCTGGGAAACGGGACAGGGAGTCCACGAGCAGTACTTC. The full variable domain, its missing parts supplied by reference TRBV30 and TRBJ2-7, is SQTIHQWPATLVQPVGSPLSLECTVEGTSNPNLYWYRQAAGRGLQLLFYSVGIGQISSEVPQNLSASRPQDRQFILSSKKLLLSDSGFYLCAWETGQGVHEQYFGPGTRLTVT.

The chain carries TRBV19 and TRBJ1-5; no clear D. The CDR3 is made up of 13 amino acids. Germline V gene lookup returns CDR1 LNHDA and CDR2 SQIVND (reference sequence). V dropped 4 bases and J dropped 0 bases, with 4 bases sitting between them. CDR3 in amino acids: CASSTDSNQPQHF. For the CDR3, the DNA is TGTGCCAGTAGTACGGATAGCAATCAGCCCCAGCATTTT.

This clone was observed once. The chain uses TRBV28 and TRBJ1-5, with 7 bases aligning to TRBD1. Germline assignment: CDR1 MDHEN and CDR2 SYDVKM. CDR3 length equals 14 residues. The ends lost 2 bases at V and 2 bases at J; junction bases unmatched: 0. CDR3 nucleotide sequence: TGTGCCAGCAGTTTACAGGGGGGCAATCAGCCCCAGCATTTT. It yields the protein CASSLQGGNQPQHF.

Only one count was recorded for this clone. This rearrangement joins TRBV28 to TRBJ2-5; 11 bases agree with TRBD1. Germline V gene lookup returns CDR1 MDHEN and CDR2 SYDVKM. The CDR3 runs 16 residues. V shed 5 bases, J shed 6 bases, and the junction held 11 bases outside the gene matches. CDR3 amino acids: CASSPLRTGGRKTQYF. The CDR3, as DNA: TGTGCCAGCAGTCCTCTTAGGACAGGGGGCAGAAAGACCCAGTACTTC.

This clone is medium-sized within its sample. The gene calls are TRBV2 and TRBJ1-1, with D uncertain. The ends were cut back, 3 bases at V and 1 base at J, with 12 bases in the middle. This CDR3 contains 15 residues. Germline V lookup: CDR1 SNHLY, CDR2 FYNNEI. The CDR3 region is CASSDRKTPNTEAFF. CDR3 in DNA: TGTGCCAGCAGTGACAGGAAGACCCCGAACACTGAAGCTTTCTTT.

V gene TRBV6-6 combines with J gene TRBJ1-1, with a possible D match to TRBD1 (5 bases). The CDR3 has 15 amino acids. Germline values: CDR1 MNHNY, CDR2 SVGAGI (reference sequence). V was cut by 0 bases and J by 4 bases, with 12 bases left in between. CDR3 bases: TGTGCCAGCAGTTACTCCCAGGGACGGGGCACTGAAGCTTTCTTT. This codes for CASSYSQGRGTEAFF.

Only a few counts were recorded for this clone. The V call is TRBV20-1, the J call TRBJ1-1; D uncertain. Trimming pared 7 bases from V and 1 base from J, leaving 7 bases between. CDR1 is DFQATT, CDR2 SNEGSKA, per germline (reference sequence). The CDR3 spans 11 residues. The CDR3 DNA reads as TGCAGTGTCGGAGGGAACACTGAAGCTTTCTTT. Amino acids: CSVGGNTEAFF.